Sequencing of this T cell receptor beta chain was carried out in a study of blood T cell repertoires in COVID-19. Study-wide context: From T cells, B-cell-depleted T cells, or PBMCs came the material, which was cDNA or gDNA.

This clone is a singleton in its sample. Enrolled through a virtual design, the participants were between 18 and 89 years of age and came from fewer than 30 US areas. Cohort placement rested on clinical history that participants reported themselves. Cohort 3 recovery required two negative PCRs, clearance, or symptom resolution. The repertoire was sequenced with immunoSEQ multiplex PCR; TCRdb's copy has only in-frame clones and lacks some. The table shows more than 450,000 clones, with 87% occurring only once. V was trimmed by 6 bases and J by 0 bases, leaving 13 bases between them. The CDR3 length is 15 residues. Germline CDR1 is SGHVS and CDR2 is FQNEAQ.

The clonotype originates from a woman under 30 who had recovered from COVID-19. The chain carries TRBV7-8 and TRBJ2-3; D call uncertain. The sequenced material came from PBMCs or T cells enriched from blood (not recorded which). In DNA, the CDR3 is TGTGCCAGCAGACCTTCTCTAGTGAGCACAGATACGCAGTATTTT. Its protein product is CASRPSLVSTDTQYF.